This is a list of T cell receptor beta chains from one sample in a study of cytomegalovirus exposure and HLA in healthy donors. Sequencing used immunoSEQ multiplex PCR; TCRdb keeps in-frame clones, though not all of them. Of 90,000 to 130,000 clones in the sample, about three quarters were seen once. The sequenced sample consisted of PBMCs. The receptors derive from a woman aged 55-70 years in good health and CMV-seropositive. Both conserved end residues are part of each CDR3.

TRBJ2-7 TRBV11-2 11 CASSPYYGQYF
TRBJ2-1 TRBV5-4 13 CASSGLQNNEQFF
TRBJ2-1 TRBV5-1 17 CASSLLPGLGDINEQFF
TRBJ1-5 TRBV19 15 CASKERAGGNQPQHF
TRBJ1-1 TRBV5-1 14 CASSLAGLHTEAFF
TRBJ2-3 TRBV5-1 15 CASAGPQGALDTQYF
TRBJ1-1 TRBV7-9 12 CSSAPSSAEAFF
TRBJ2-7 TRBV7-9 16 CSSAPPFGTGVLEQYF
TRBJ2-1 TRBV7-3 12 CASSLGGDEQFF
TRBJ2-5 TRBV9 14 CASSVAFRKETQYF
TRBJ2-1 TRBV4-1 16 CASSQRTSGRKGEQFF
TRBJ2-1 TRBV29-1 15 CSVVLLADSYNEQFF
TRBJ2-7 TRBV4-1 15 CASSQTGTQAYEQYF
TRBJ2-5 TRBV2 14 CASVDSDGPETQYF
TRBJ2-1 TRBV9 16 CASSNSGTSVYNEQFF
TRBJ2-3 TRBV5-1 14 CASSQRTSTDTQYF
TRBJ2-7 TRBV5-1 17 CASSLGPPAGRVYEQYF
TRBJ2-1 TRBV11-3 11 CASAGSGEQFF
TRBJ2-4 TRBV23-1 20 CASSHPLSASGRWTKNIQYF
TRBJ2-7 TRBV18 14 CASSPNQGADEQYF
TRBJ1-2 TRBV6-1 14 CASSELGGDYGYTF
TRBJ1-6 TRBV6-5 16 CASSYWEPSYNSPLHF
TRBJ2-1 TRBV9 14 CASSVAVSSYEQFF
TRBJ2-3 TRBV15 18 CATSRAGLAGVLGDTQYF
TRBJ2-7 TRBV7-9 12 CSSSVRAYEQYF
TRBJ2-3 TRBV7-3 15 CASSLTPMSTDTQYF
TRBJ2-7 TRBV15 18 CATSRGGTGGDSRAEQYF
TRBJ2-1 TRBV2 12 CASSEGVSEQFF
TRBJ1-5 TRBV2 13 CASSDEEHQPQHF
TRBJ2-7 TRBV25-1 17 CASSEAHGRDRAYEQYF
TRBJ2-1 TRBV27 16 CASSLATGVGYNEQFF
NA TRBV5-1 15 CASSLQAGSFYEQYF
TRBJ2-3 TRBV27 13 CASRYTSTDTQYF